This TCR beta chain was identified in a study of T cells in localized non-small cell lung cancer. General study points: There were a median around 57 of the top 100 tumor clones appearing in adjacent lung. Longer overall survival was linked to higher blood T cell density.

In germline, CDR1 is SQVTM, CDR2 ANQGSEA. Trimming shortened V by 7 bases and J by 0 bases, and 21 bases separated the two germline ends. The CDR3 runs to 16 residues. Notes on this clone: Its antigen is still unknown.

Here immunoSEQ multiplex PCR was the method, and the copy in TCRdb shows in-frame clones only, minus some. This sample has 5,000 to 6,500 clones; about 91% occur once, and the top ten carry 17%. The source is a male donor older than 55 with stage I lung adenocarcinoma. This rearrangement joins TRBV29-1 to TRBJ1-1; weak D call: TRBD1 (6 bases). The sample in question was peripheral blood, obtained before any cancer treatment. The CDR3 loop reads CSARGGNAVMNTEAFF. CDR3 nucleotide sequence: TGCAGCGCAAGGGGGGGTAACGCAGTTATGAACACTGAAGCTTTCTTT.